The source of this T cell receptor (beta chain) is a study of cytomegalovirus exposure and HLA in healthy donors. The germline gives CDR1 MNHNY, CDR2 SVGAGI (reference sequence). J gave up 5 bases and V 7 bases, and 9 bases lay outside the gene matches. The CDR3 covers 14 residues. The primer mix had 60 Vbeta and 13 Jbeta primers. Sequencing used immunoSEQ multiplex PCR; TCRdb keeps in-frame clones, though not all of them. This sample has roughly 150,000 clones, with roughly 83% found just once. This chain joins TRBV6-6 and TRBJ2-7; 9 bases agree with TRBD1. The origin of this receptor is a man younger than 40 in good health and CMV-seronegative. The material sequenced was PBMCs. The CDR3 nucleotides read TGTGCCAGCACACCGGGACAGGGACTGGACGAGCAGTACTTC. Protein sequence: CASTPGQGLDEQYF.